This TCR beta chain was captured in a study of tumor and adjacent non-tumor tissue in lung cancer. RNA was extracted from bulk tissue without any cell sorting. Regarding the study as a whole: Tumor TCR diversity, when higher, was linked to shorter survival. Normal lung showed higher cumulative top 100 clone frequency than tumor. Significantly higher TCR diversity was found in tumor than normal lung.

Note on this clonotype: The antigen is unknown. At one of its ends the junction is not consistent with the germline gene, which may arise from a read error.

Germline V gives CDR1 SGHAT, CDR2 FQNNGV. The CDR3 loop spans 14 amino acids. TCRbeta libraries were built with three rounds of nested PCR, modified from ARM-PCR. In TCRdb, the multiplex PCR reads were re-called with MiXCR into one record per CDR3 protein. The sample lists about 200,000 distinct CDR3 sequences; 60% to 75% were seen once. This chain links TRBV11-2 with TRBJ1-1, with D unclear. Sample: lung tumor tissue. This receptor was taken from a man between 60 and 70 years old with non-small cell lung cancer. Here the CDR3 DNA reads TGTGCTAGCAGCTTTGCGGCAGGCTTTAGCGAAGCTTTCTTT. Translating gives CASSFAAGFSEAFF.